The 21 T cell receptor beta chains reported below all come from one sample, sequenced in a study of blood T cell repertoires in COVID-19. Only in-frame clones appear in the TCRdb table, and some are missing; sequencing was by immunoSEQ multiplex PCR. Of approximately 170,000 clones in the sample, 86% were seen once. Sequencing was carried out using peripheral blood. Receptors originate from a woman aged 70-85 years with acute or convalescent COVID-19.

The genes are TRBV9 and TRBJ1-5; possibly TRBD1 for D (6 bases). The CDR3 has 16 residues. V was pared by 4 bases and J by 9 bases, with 23 bases between. The germline gives CDR1 SGDLS, CDR2 YYNGEE. The CDR3 is CASSLTPDRLLGPQHF. In DNA form, the CDR3 reads TGTGCCAGCAGCCTAACTCCAGACAGGCTGCTGGGGCCCCAGCATTTT.

The CDR3 spells CASSMTGSRAFF. CDR3 DNA sequence: TGTGCCAGTAGTATGACAGGGTCTCGAGCTTTCTTT. The rearrangement links TRBV19 to TRBJ1-1; 7 bases are shared with TRBD1. With 3 bases clipped from V and 10 bases from J, the junction kept 5 bases outside the gene matches. CDR3 length: 12 amino acids. Germline assignment: CDR1 LNHDA and CDR2 SQIVND (reference sequence).

The chain employs TRBV23-1 and TRBJ2-3, with 9 bases aligning to TRBD1. TRBV23-1 is marked as an open reading frame, function uncertain. V lost 0 bases and J lost 5; bases outside the gene matches: 15. The CDR3 spans 19 residues. CDR3 DNA: TGCGCCAGCAGTCAATCGACGGGCGTTGCGGGACAGGGAATAGATACGCAGTATTTT. Translated: CASSQSTGVAGQGIDTQYF.

The chain uses TRBV27 and TRBJ2-5; 12 bases match TRBD2. V lost 5 bases, J lost 5 bases, and 6 bases stayed unmatched. There are 15 residues in the CDR3. Per the germline V gene, CDR1 is MNHEY and CDR2 is SMNVEV (reference sequence). CDR3 coding DNA: TGTGCCAGCAGTCGCCGACTAGCGGGGGTGGAGACCCAGTACTTC. It is translated as CASSRRLAGVETQYF.

The rearrangement uses TRBV4-3 and TRBJ1-1, with TRBD1 as a possible D gene (5 bases). V shed 3 bases and J shed 1 base, with 6 bases lying between them. The CDR3 runs 13 residues. Germline V gives CDR1 LGHNA, CDR2 YSLEER. The CDR3 loop is CASSHGQNTEAFF. The CDR3 DNA is TGCGCCAGCAGCCACGGACAGAACACTGAAGCTTTCTTT.

This clone was detected a few times. This chain uses TRBV4-3 with TRBJ1-4; tentative D call: TRBD1 (5 bases). The CDR3 extends over 17 amino acids. The V and J ends lost 1 base and 6 bases respectively, with 18 bases between them. Germline V gene data show CDR1 as LGHNA and CDR2 as YSLEER. The CDR3 reads CASSQVSGTAGDEKLFF. The CDR3 region has the DNA TGCGCCAGCAGCCAAGTAAGCGGGACTGCGGGGGATGAAAAACTGTTTTTT.

The chain links TRBV27 to TRBJ2-2; 8 positions match TRBD1. Germline trimming cut 4 bases from V and 7 bases from J; bases unmatched to any gene: 8. Germline CDR1 and CDR2: MNHEY and SMNVEV (reference sequence). The CDR3 extends over 15 amino acids. Written as DNA, the CDR3 is TGTGCCAGCAGTTCCTGGACAGGGACGTACGGGGAGCTGTTTTTT. It specifies CASSSWTGTYGELFF.

This sequence joins TRBV2 and TRBJ1-5; tentative D call: TRBD1 (5 bases). V dropped 7 bases and J dropped 6 bases, with 16 bases sitting between them. Germline V lookup: CDR1 SNHLY, CDR2 FYNNEI. The CDR3 is 14 amino acids. CDR3 sequence: CASTTGGVRQPQHF. As DNA, the CDR3 is TGTGCCAGCACCACGGGGGGGGTCCGTCAGCCCCAGCATTTT.

The J gene is TRBJ2-5, the V gene TRBV12-3 or TRBV12-4; D remains unclear. The V gene lost 3 bases and the J gene lost 5 bases, with 7 bases spanning the gap. CDR3 length: 12 residues. The CDR3 protein is CASSFYGETQYF. The CDR3 DNA reads as TGTGCCAGCAGTTTTTACGGTGAGACCCAGTACTTC.

This rearrangement joins TRBV6-2 or TRBV6-3 to TRBJ2-3; 8 nucleotides line up with TRBD2. Germline V gives CDR1 MNHEY, CDR2 SVGEGT. V shed 5 bases, J shed 5 bases, and the junction held 6 bases outside the gene matches. The CDR3 runs 14 residues. The CDR3 bases are TGTGCCAGCAGTACCGGGGGGGCCGAAGATACGCAGTATTTT. It codes for CASSTGGAEDTQYF.

The chain joins TRBV11-2 to TRBJ2-1; 14 nucleotides match TRBD2. J was trimmed by 7 bases and V by 3 bases; bases with no gene match: 5. The CDR3 sequence is 16 residues long. CDR1 and CDR2 from the germline V gene are SGHAT and FQNNGV. CDR3 residues: CASSLGLAGARNEQFF. The CDR3 DNA reads as TGTGCCAGCAGCTTGGGACTAGCGGGGGCGAGGAATGAGCAGTTCTTC.

The J gene is TRBJ2-7, the V gene TRBV7-9; no clear D. The V gene lost 5 bases and the J gene lost 3 bases, with 8 bases spanning the gap. The CDR3 has 12 amino acids. CDR1 and CDR2 from the germline V gene are SEHNR and FQNEAQ (reference sequence). CDR3 bases: TGTGCCAGCAGCGATTACATCTACGAGCAGTACTTC. Its translation: CASSDYIYEQYF.

V gene TRBV7-2 combines with J gene TRBJ1-1, with TRBD1 matching over 7 bases. CDR1 and CDR2 from the germline V gene are SGHTA and FQGNSA. The ends lost 4 bases at V and 4 bases at J; junction bases unmatched: 9. The CDR3 has 15 amino acids. CDR3 amino acids: CASSSEGAGVTEAFF. The CDR3 nucleotides read TGTGCCAGCAGCTCCGAGGGGGCTGGGGTCACTGAAGCTTTCTTT.

The chain recombines TRBV6-6 with TRBJ1-5; 8 bases line up with TRBD1. The CDR3 has 13 amino acids. CDR1 is MNHNY, CDR2 SVGAGI, per germline (reference sequence). With 6 bases clipped from V and 8 bases from J, the junction kept 6 bases outside the gene matches. The CDR3 DNA reads TGTGCCAGCAGAGGGACAGGTGATAAGCCCCAGCATTTT. It codes for CASRGTGDKPQHF.

The chain has TRBV28 and TRBJ1-5; 12 positions agree with TRBD1. The CDR3 totals 16 residues. Trimming took 6 bases from V and 6 from J; bases not matched to a gene: 9. Germline lookup yields CDR1 MDHEN and CDR2 SYDVKM. The CDR3: CASRDVGQGAVQPQHF. CDR3 nucleotide sequence: TGTGCCAGCAGAGACGTGGGACAGGGGGCCGTTCAGCCCCAGCATTTT.

The genes are TRBV30 and TRBJ1-2, with 7 bases identical to TRBD1. Germline lookup yields CDR1 GTSNPN and CDR2 SVGIG (reference sequence). This CDR3 is built from 16 residues. The V gene end was trimmed by 2 bases and the J gene end by 2 bases; junction bases not matched to a gene: 11. This CDR3 reads CAWSTVDREWNYGYTF. In DNA form, the CDR3 reads TGTGCCTGGAGTACGGTCGACAGGGAATGGAACTATGGCTACACCTTC.

The chain has TRBV2 and TRBJ1-2, with 8 nucleotides matching TRBD1. The germline gives CDR1 SNHLY, CDR2 FYNNEI. The CDR3 has 14 amino acids. Trimming at V came to 8 bases and at J to 5 bases, leaving 10 bases not matched to a gene. For the CDR3, the DNA is TGTGCCAGCGAAACCGGGACAGGACCGTATGGCTACACCTTC. Translated, it gives CASETGTGPYGYTF.

The chain combines TRBV28 with TRBJ2-7; TRBD2 aligns across 15 bases. V lost 5 bases to trimming and J lost 5 bases; unmatched junction nucleotides: 22. From germline, CDR1 is MDHEN and CDR2 SYDVKM. There are 21 residues in the CDR3. The CDR3 spells CASSKLLGGWTSGRVIDEQYF. The DNA of the CDR3 is TGTGCCAGCAGTAAGCTTCTCGGGGGATGGACTAGCGGGAGGGTAATCGACGAGCAGTACTTC.

Here the CDR3 DNA reads TGTGCCAGCAGCTCGGGGACAGGGGCTGGCTACACCTTC. Translation gives CASSSGTGAGYTF. V gene TRBV7-2 combines with J gene TRBJ1-2; 10 bases match TRBD1. The CDR3 contains 13 residues. Germline V CDR1 and CDR2: SGHTA, FQGNSA. After removal of 4 bases from V and 7 bases from J, the junction contained 3 bases not matched to a gene.

The chain carries TRBV5-8 and TRBJ2-1; TRBD1 matches at 7 bases. Germline CDR1 is SGHTS and CDR2 is YDEGEE. Germline trimming cut 2 bases from V and 4 bases from J; bases unmatched to any gene: 3. The CDR3 has 14 residues. The CDR3 sequence: CASSFGTAYNEQFF. The CDR3 region has the DNA TGTGCCAGCAGCTTCGGGACAGCTTACAATGAGCAGTTCTTC. Full variable domain (missing parts from reference TRBV5-8 and TRBJ2-1): EAGVTQSPTHLIKTRGQQATLRCSPISGHTSVYWYQQALGLGLQFLLWYDEGEERNRGNFPPRFSGRQFPNYSSELNVNALELEDSALYLCASSFGTAYNEQFFGPGTRLTVL.

The chain has TRBV6-5 and TRBJ2-2, with 8 bases lining up with TRBD1. The CDR3 length is 14 residues. Germline V gene sequence: CDR1 MNHEY, CDR2 SVGAGI. With 5 bases clipped from V and 4 bases from J, the junction kept 3 bases outside the gene matches. The CDR3 sequence is CASSRDRSTGELFF. The CDR3 DNA sequence: TGTGCCAGCAGTAGGGACAGGTCCACCGGGGAGCTGTTTTTT.